A selection of T cell receptor beta chains follows, all from one sample in a study of blood T cell repertoires in COVID-19. Generated by immunoSEQ multiplex PCR, the TCRdb table keeps only in-frame clones and is missing some. Found here are approximately 26,000 clones, 89% of them singletons; the top ten hold approximately 50%. Sequenced material: peripheral blood. The receptors were sampled from a human donor with acute or convalescent COVID-19. The donor label of this sample is uncertain. CDR3s include the opening cysteine and the closing phenylalanine or tryptophan. A D gene is named only where the DNA matches it firmly. Size is omitted from some rows. Given values are once, few, many or a class for expanded clones.

V gene	D gene	J gene	clone size	CDR3 DNA	CDR3 protein
TRBV29-1	TRBD2	TRBJ2-7	once	TGCAGCGTCAAAGCTTGGACTAGCGGATACTACGAGCAGTACTTC	CSVKAWTSGYYEQYF
TRBV5-5	TRBD1	TRBJ1-4	.	TGTGCCAGCAGCTATACAGGGGGCAAGGCTAATGAAAAACTGTTTTTT	CASSYTGGKANEKLFF
TRBV19	TRBD2	TRBJ2-7	once	TGTGCCAGTAGCCACCGGGAGGGGATCTACGAGCAGTACTTC	CASSHREGIYEQYF
TRBV5-1	TRBD2	TRBJ2-1	.	TGCGCCAGCAGCCGCCAGGGACTAGCCCGGAATGAGCAGTTCTTC	CASSRQGLARNEQFF
TRBV4-3	.	TRBJ1-5	.	TGCGCCAGCAGCCACTCCAGGGTTAGCAATCAGCCCCAGCATTTT	CASSHSRVSNQPQHF
TRBV7-6	TRBD2	TRBJ2-3	.	TGTGCCAGCAGCTTATTGCGGGGGGGCCTCTCCGGCACAGATACGCAGTATTTT	CASSLLRGGLSGTDTQYF
TRBV30	.	TRBJ1-3	.	TGTGCCTCCAGGCTTGTCTCTGGAAACACCATATATTTT	CASRLVSGNTIYF
TRBV2	TRBD1	TRBJ1-2	.	TGTGCCAGCAGAGGACAGGGGAACTATGGCTACACCTTC	CASRGQGNYGYTF
TRBV3-1/TRBV3-2	TRBD2	TRBJ2-4	.	TGTGCCAGCAGCCAATACCCCAGGGTTGCTAGCGGAGCAAACATTCAGTACTTC	CASSQYPRVASGANIQYF
TRBV3-1/TRBV3-2	.	TRBJ1-5	.	TGTGCCAGCAGCCAGTCGAGGGGGGGACAGCCCCAGCATTTT	CASSQSRGGQPQHF
TRBV3-1/TRBV3-2	TRBD1	TRBJ2-2	.	TGTGCCAGCAGCGCCGGGACAGGGGCGAACACCGGGGAGCTGTTTTTT	CASSAGTGANTGELFF
TRBV19	.	TRBJ1-1	.	TGTGCCAGTAGTATAGGCGCATTGAACACTGAAGCTTTCTTT	CASSIGALNTEAFF
TRBV5-4	TRBD2	TRBJ2-1	.	TGTGCCAGCAGCTCATTTTGGACTAGCGGTGGCAATGAGCAGTTCTTC	CASSSFWTSGGNEQFF
TRBV4-1	.	TRBJ2-2	.	TGCGCCAGCAGCCAAGGTCCCAGCGGGAACACCGGGGAGCTGTTTTTT	CASSQGPSGNTGELFF
TRBV9	.	TRBJ1-5	.	TGTGCCAGCAGCGTAGGGCCAGATAGCAATCAGCCCCAGCATTTT	CASSVGPDSNQPQHF
TRBV2	TRBD1	TRBJ2-7	.	TGTGCCAGCAGTGAGAGGACAGGGGTATTCTCCTACGAGCAGTACTTC	CASSERTGVFSYEQYF
TRBV19	.	TRBJ1-6	.	TGTGCCAGTAGTATGGGGCAGTATAATTCACCCCTCCACTTT	CASSMGQYNSPLHF
TRBV15	TRBD2	TRBJ2-7	.	TGTGCCACCAGCAGAGATAGAGGGCTAGCGGGGGGCGAGCAGTACTTC	CATSRDRGLAGGEQYF